This TCR beta chain was captured by sequencing in a study of shared clonotypes between healthy human individuals. For the study at large: A donor's plate count was three for CD4 naive and three for CD4 memory; CD8 naive had two and CD8 memory one. Points from the study as a whole: Estimated richness values were generally larger in naive subsets than in memory subsets. Sequencing of the sorted subsets was shown by rarefaction to be incomplete despite large depth.

Per the study methods: From ImmunoSEQ came sequences covering only the junction and carrying no quality scores, so filtering differed. Sequenced by immunoSEQ multiplex PCR; TCRdb stores in-frame clones only, minus some. That table is the source of V, J and clone size, and D and trimming were worked out from the DNA. Among roughly 1 million clones listed, about 80% were seen once. Germline V gene sequence: CDR1 LGHNA, CDR2 YSLEER. The J segment lost 0 bases and the V segment lost 0 bases, leaving 6 bases of the junction unmatched. This CDR3 contains 17 residues. As to this clone: Its antigen is not identified.

This clonotype was sampled from a man between 18 and 29 years old in good health. Some clones in this sample may be carry-over from other donors' samples. V gene TRBV4-3 combines with J gene TRBJ1-2; 8 nucleotides match TRBD1. The sequencing sample was made of memory CD4+ T cells from PBMCs. The subset denotes: CD45RA-negative fraction. The DNA of the CDR3 is TGCGCCAGCAGCCAAGATCTCGGGACAGGAGCTAACTATGGCTACACCTTC. Translated: CASSQDLGTGANYGYTF.